These T cell receptor beta chains were read from a single sample in a study of blood T cell repertoires in COVID-19. TCRdb's copy holds only in-frame clones and misses some; the assay was immunoSEQ multiplex PCR. The table lists some 97,000 clones, around 88% of them singletons. The specimen was peripheral blood. These receptors were obtained from a human donor in a cohort sampled during active COVID-19. CDR3s include the opening cysteine and the closing phenylalanine or tryptophan. A D gene is named only where the DNA matches it firmly. For some rows the clone size is stated as once, few or many, or as a class when expanded; others skip it.

TRBJ1-5,.,.,TRBV28,TGTGCCAGCAGTTCGCAGGTTCACCACGTAATTGGCAATCAGCCCCAGCATTTT,CASSSQVHHVIGNQPQHF
TRBJ2-2,.,.,TRBV7-2,TGTGCCAGCAGCTTATCGCGATTACTGACCGGGGAGCTGTTTTTT,CASSLSRLLTGELFF
TRBJ2-5,.,few,TRBV6-1,TGTGCCAGCAGTGAAGGCGGCGGTTGGGAGACCCAGTACTTC,CASSEGGGWETQYF
TRBJ1-1,.,.,TRBV4-2,TGTGCCAGCAGCCAAGAGAGGAACACTGAAGCTTTCTTT,CASSQERNTEAFF
TRBJ2-7,.,.,TRBV5-6,TGTGCCAGCAGCTTATCAGGGGAGCAGTACTTC,CASSLSGEQYF
TRBJ2-2,TRBD1,.,TRBV7-3,TGTGCCAGCAGCTCGGACAGGGCCACCGGGGAGCTGTTTTTT,CASSSDRATGELFF
TRBJ1-5,TRBD1,few,TRBV19,TGTGCCAGTAGTACGGGACAGGGAACGGCTCAGCCCCAGCATTTT,CASSTGQGTAQPQHF
TRBJ2-1,.,.,TRBV24-1,TGTGCCACCAGTGATCCAGGGCAGGGATTATACAATGAGCAGTTCTTC,CATSDPGQGLYNEQFF
TRBJ2-3,TRBD2,once,TRBV28,TGTGCCAGCAGTTTCGGGACTAGCGGCACAGATACGCAGTATTTT,CASSFGTSGTDTQYF
TRBJ1-6,TRBD1,.,TRBV2,TGTGCCAGCAGTAAGGGACAGCCATTTAATTCACCCCTCCACTTT,CASSKGQPFNSPLHF
TRBJ2-1,.,medium-sized,TRBV11-1,TGTGCCAGCAGCTTATCTCCCCCCCCGGGTGAGCAGTTCTTC,CASSLSPPPGEQFF
TRBJ2-4,.,.,TRBV4-1,TGCGCCAGCAGCCCCCCGACAGGGAGGAGAAACATTCAGTACTTC,CASSPPTGRRNIQYF
TRBJ2-1,TRBD2,.,TRBV6-1,TGTGCCAGCAGTGCCCCTACGGGAGGCTCCTACAATGAGCAGTTCTTC,CASSAPTGGSYNEQFF
TRBJ2-3,.,.,TRBV7-2,TGTGCCAGCAGCTTGGGCACAAGCACAGATACGCAGTATTTT,CASSLGTSTDTQYF
TRBJ2-3,TRBD2,.,TRBV15,TGTGCCACCAGCAGAGTCGCTAGCGGGAGGGCAGATACGCAGTATTTT,CATSRVASGRADTQYF
TRBJ2-7,.,once,TRBV7-8,TGTGCCAGCAATAGCGGACAAATGTACGAGCAGTACTTC,CASNSGQMYEQYF
TRBJ2-7,.,.,TRBV19,TGTGCCAGTAGTATAAACACAAACTACGAGCAGTACTTC,CASSINTNYEQYF
TRBJ1-2,TRBD1,.,TRBV29-1,TGCAGCGTTGAAGAGGCACAGGGGGCTCGGGGCTACACCTTC,CSVEEAQGARGYTF
TRBJ2-1,TRBD2,.,TRBV7-7,TGTGCCAGCAGCAGTCGAGCGGGAGTCTCAGAGAATGAGCAGTTCTTC,CASSSRAGVSENEQFF
TRBJ1-1,.,.,TRBV6-5,TGTGCCAGCAGTTACTCGGGACTCATGAACACTGAAGCTTTCTTT,CASSYSGLMNTEAFF
TRBJ1-2,TRBD1,.,TRBV6-5,TGTGCCAGCAGTTCAGGACAGGGGGCGTTTGGCTACACCTTC,CASSSGQGAFGYTF
TRBJ2-7,TRBD2,.,TRBV28,TGTGCCAGCAGTTTACTAGCGGGAGGGCCTTACGAGCAGTACTTC,CASSLLAGGPYEQYF
TRBJ2-5,.,.,TRBV5-4,TGTGCCAGCAGCTTGAAAGGGACTTTGGGCGAGACCCAGTACTTC,CASSLKGTLGETQYF
TRBJ2-3,.,.,TRBV28,TGTGCCAGCAGCCCCCAATCGGGTAGGCCGACTAGCACAGATACGCAGTATTTT,CASSPQSGRPTSTDTQYF
TRBJ2-7,TRBD1,.,TRBV25-1,TGTGCCAGCAGCAACAGGGGATACGAGCAGTACTTC,CASSNRGYEQYF
TRBJ1-1,.,.,TRBV28,TGTGCCAGCAGTTCCCTTGATAGGGGTGGAATGAACACTGAAGCTTTCTTT,CASSSLDRGGMNTEAFF
TRBJ2-7,TRBD2,.,TRBV12-3/TRBV12-4,TGTGCCAGCAGGCGGGGGAGCTCCTACGAGCAGTACTTC,CASRRGSSYEQYF
TRBJ2-1,.,.,TRBV7-9,TGTGCCAGCAGCTTATCCCTTGGGCGCAATGAGCAGTTCTTC,CASSLSLGRNEQFF
TRBJ2-1,TRBD2,.,TRBV30,TGTGCCTGGGGTCGACGGGCGGGAGGTTTCAATGAGCAGTTCTTC,CAWGRRAGGFNEQFF
TRBJ1-1,TRBD1,.,TRBV29-1,TGCAGCGTGGTGGGACAGGGCAGCACTGAAGCTTTCTTT,CSVVGQGSTEAFF
TRBJ1-4,TRBD1,once,TRBV24-1,TGTGCCACCAGTGATTACGGACAGGGGGTTAATGAAAAACTGTTTTTT,CATSDYGQGVNEKLFF
TRBJ1-1,TRBD1,once,TRBV7-6,TGTGCCAGCAGTCCGACAGGGGGATGGATGAACACTGAAGCTTTCTTT,CASSPTGGWMNTEAFF
TRBJ2-7,.,.,TRBV7-9,TGTGCCAGCAGCCCCGGGGTCAGCCCCTACGAGCAGTACTTC,CASSPGVSPYEQYF
TRBJ2-1,TRBD2,.,TRBV6-1,TGTGCCAGCAGTGAAGGCGGGACTAATAATGAGCAGTTCTTC,CASSEGGTNNEQFF
TRBJ2-3,TRBD1,.,TRBV6-5,TGTGCCAGCAGTTCACCGACAGGGGGAGGCACAGATACGCAGTATTTT,CASSSPTGGGTDTQYF
TRBJ2-7,.,.,TRBV6-1,TGTGCCAGCAGTGAAGTCGAACTAGGTGGCGAGCAGTACTTC,CASSEVELGGEQYF
TRBJ2-1,.,.,TRBV10-3,TGTGCCATCAGCGCCACAGGAAACAATGAGCAGTTCTTC,CAISATGNNEQFF
TRBJ2-1,TRBD2,.,TRBV5-6,TGTGCCAGCAGCTTCAACGGACTAGCGGGAGTGAGAGGGTTAAATGAGCAGTTCTTC,CASSFNGLAGVRGLNEQFF